This passage covers 16 T cell receptor beta chains from one sample sequenced in a study of tumor-infiltrating lymphocytes in localized non-small cell lung cancer (dated by TCRdb to the early 2020s). Receptor amplification or capture employed the immunoSEQ multiplex PCR assay. Drawn from immuneACCESS, this table holds only the in-frame rearrangements with V and J called that TCRdb kept. Clones are partly lost; checked studies trace under half to an unresolved V gene and leave the rest unexplained. For this sample there are 6,000 to 9,000 clones; less than 75% appear just once. In total, the top ten clones hold around 12% of the sample. Sequencing input: lung tumor tissue. Every receptor here comes from a human donor with non-small cell lung cancer.

This clone has only one observation. Here the CDR3 DNA reads TGTGCCAGCTTTCCTGAAAGAATTTATAATTCACCCCTCCACTTT. It is translated as CASFPERIYNSPLHF. The V gene is TRBV2, the J gene TRBJ1-6; D unresolved. V was shortened by 8 bases and J by 4 bases, with 15 bases between the two germline ends. The CDR3 is 15 residues long. Germline CDR1 is SNHLY and CDR2 is FYNNEI.

This clone was observed once. This sequence joins TRBV29-1 and TRBJ1-2; D remains ambiguous. The V gene's germline CDR1 is SQVTM and CDR2 ANQGSEA. V shed 1 base and J shed 5 bases, with 8 bases lying between them. The CDR3 contains 12 residues. CDR3 sequence: CSVEGSPYGYTF. CDR3 in DNA: TGCAGCGTTGAAGGCAGCCCTTATGGCTACACCTTC.

The chain recombines TRBV7-9 with TRBJ1-2; the D is unclear. CDR3 length: 13 amino acids. The germline V and J ends were trimmed by 1 base and 1 base, with 4 bases remaining between them. CDR1 and CDR2 from the germline V gene are SEHNR and FQNEAQ (reference sequence). CDR3 nucleotide sequence: TGTGCCAGCAGCTTAGGGGATAACTATGGCTACACCTTC. This encodes CASSLGDNYGYTF.

There are a few counts of this clone. The chain links TRBV5-6 to TRBJ2-7, with 7 bases matching TRBD1. V dropped 2 bases and J dropped 2; count of bases not matched to a gene: 4. From germline, CDR1 is SGHDT and CDR2 YYEEEE. The CDR3 consists of 14 residues. Written as DNA, the CDR3 is TGTGCCAGCAGCTTCGACAGGGCAGCCTACGAGCAGTACTTC. It specifies CASSFDRAAYEQYF.

The chain employs TRBV5-6 and TRBJ2-3; the D call may be TRBD1 or TRBD2 (5 bases each). Trimming took off 5 bases at V and 6 bases at J, with 25 bases between the two ends. The CDR3 is 17 amino acids. Germline lookup yields CDR1 SGHDT and CDR2 YYEEEE. In DNA, the CDR3 is TGTGCCAGCAGAATGGCCCCGGCCTGGGGACCGGAGGATACGCAGTATTTT. Translation gives CASRMAPAWGPEDTQYF. The full variable domain, completed using reference TRBV5-6 and TRBJ2-3, is DAGVTQSPTHLIKTRGQQVTLRCSPKSGHDTVSWYQQALGQGPQFIFQYYEEEERQRGNFPDRFSGHQFPNYSSELNVNALLLGDSALYLCASRMAPAWGPEDTQYFGPGTRLTVL.

The V call is TRBV6-5, the J call TRBJ2-1; 10 nucleotides line up with TRBD1. This CDR3 is built from 14 residues. Germline assignment: CDR1 MNHEY and CDR2 SVGAGI. V trimming: 6 bases; J trimming: 3 bases; junction bases outside the gene matches: 2. The CDR3 coding sequence is TGTGCCAGCAGGGGACAGGGGCTCTACAATGAGCAGTTCTTC. It specifies CASRGQGLYNEQFF.

V gene TRBV18 combines with J gene TRBJ1-6; D remains unclear. The V gene lost 1 base and the J gene lost 14 bases, with 9 bases spanning the gap. The CDR3 is made up of 12 amino acids. The germline V gene has CDR1 KGHSH and CDR2 LQKENI. In DNA form, the CDR3 reads TGTGCCAGCTCACCACGGGAAGGGACCCTCCACTTT. Its translation: CASSPREGTLHF.

The V gene is TRBV11-2, the J gene TRBJ1-1, with D uncertain. The CDR3 runs 14 residues. Between the trimmed V and J ends, which lost 3 bases and 5 bases, there was a span of 13 bases. Germline loops: CDR1 SGHAT, CDR2 FQNNGV. The CDR3 sequence: CASSLGGLGTEAFF. The CDR3 DNA reads TGTGCCAGCAGCTTGGGAGGGCTTGGTACTGAAGCTTTCTTT. The full variable domain, rest sourced from reference TRBV11-2 and TRBJ1-1, is EAGVAQSPRYKIIEKRQSVAFWCNPISGHATLYWYQQILGQGPKLLIQFQNNGVVDDSQLPKDRFSAERLKGVDSTLKIQPAKLEDSAVYLCASSLGGLGTEAFFGQGTRLTVV.

The chain recombines TRBV2 with TRBJ2-3; 9 bases align to TRBD1. CDR1 is SNHLY, CDR2 FYNNEI, per germline. The CDR3 runs to 16 residues. With 6 bases clipped from V and 0 bases from J, the junction kept 7 bases outside the gene matches. Here the CDR3 reads CASRGTGTGSTDTQYF. CDR3 bases: TGTGCCAGCAGAGGAACCGGGACAGGGAGCACAGATACGCAGTATTTT.

V is TRBV18 and J is TRBJ2-1, with a tentative D call TRBD1 (5 bases). The CDR3 totals 16 residues. V was shortened by 3 bases and J by 2 bases, with 14 bases between the two germline ends. Germline values: CDR1 KGHSH, CDR2 LQKENI. The CDR3 reads CASSPKQDLTYNEQFF. CDR3 DNA: TGTGCCAGCTCACCTAAACAGGATCTCACCTACAATGAGCAGTTCTTC.

The chain couples TRBV4-1 to TRBJ1-2; TRBD1 aligns across 9 bases. Germline CDR1 is MGHRA and CDR2 is YSYEKL. Unmatched junction bases numbered 2, after V lost 4 bases and J lost 5 bases. This CDR3 comprises 13 residues. In nucleotides, the CDR3 is TGCGCCAGCAGCCGGACAGGGGAGTATGGCTACACCTTC. The encoded protein is CASSRTGEYGYTF.

The J gene is TRBJ2-2, the V gene TRBV9; TRBD1 aligns across 7 bases. This CDR3 is 14 amino acids long. The germline gives CDR1 SGDLS, CDR2 YYNGEE. With 5 bases clipped from V and 1 base from J, the junction kept 2 bases outside the gene matches. CDR3 nucleotides: TGTGCCAGCAGGACAGGGAGGAACACCGGGGAGCTGTTTTTT. Residues: CASRTGRNTGELFF.

The chain is built from TRBV15 and TRBJ2-7; D might be TRBD2 (5 bases). The CDR3 runs to 15 residues. Germline CDR1 is LNHNV and CDR2 is YYDKDF (reference sequence). V was pared by 5 bases and J by 0 bases, with 14 bases between. CDR3 nucleotides: TGTGCCACCAGCCGGGATCCAACTCTCTCCTACGAGCAGTACTTC. Protein sequence: CATSRDPTLSYEQYF. The full variable domain, rest sourced from reference TRBV15 and TRBJ2-7, is DAMVIQNPRYQVTQFGKPVTLSCSQTLNHNVMYWYQQKSSQAPKLLFHYYDKDFNNEADTPDNFQSRRPNTSFCFLDIRSPGLGDTAMYLCATSRDPTLSYEQYFGPGTRLTVT.

The gene calls are TRBV7-3 and TRBJ1-5, with D unresolved. Trimming pared 2 bases from V and 3 bases from J, leaving 5 bases between. Germline V CDR1 and CDR2: SGHTA, FQGTGA. CDR3 length equals 13 residues. The CDR3 sequence is CASSLGPNQPQHF. CDR3 nucleotides: TGTGCCAGCAGCTTAGGGCCCAATCAGCCCCAGCATTTT.

This sequence joins TRBV7-2 and TRBJ1-1; TRBD1 matches at 7 bases. Unmatched junction bases numbered 3, after V lost 5 bases and J lost 3 bases. There are 13 residues in the CDR3. In germline, CDR1 is SGHTA, CDR2 FQGNSA. This CDR3 reads CASSMTGYTEAFF. CDR3 sequence (DNA): TGTGCCAGCAGCATGACAGGGTACACTGAAGCTTTCTTT.

J is TRBJ2-1 and V is TRBV6-5; 8 bases fit TRBD2. V trimming: 5 bases; J trimming: 6 bases; junction bases outside the gene matches: 6. Germline loops: CDR1 MNHEY, CDR2 SVGAGI. There are 14 residues in the CDR3. CDR3 in amino acids: CASSRGGRLNEQFF. In nucleotides, the CDR3 is TGTGCCAGCAGTCGGGGGGGCAGGCTCAATGAGCAGTTCTTC.